The rows below give T cell receptor beta chains drawn from one sample of a study of cytomegalovirus exposure and HLA in healthy donors. Using immunoSEQ multiplex PCR, the repertoire was profiled, and TCRdb retains in-frame clones only, with some absent. The table has some 81,000 clones, around 72% seen once. The sequencing input was PBMCs. The receptor set was obtained from a woman aged 40 to 50 in good health and CMV-seropositive. Each CDR3 is given with its conserved first and last residue. D genes are given only for firm matches. Rows give clone size only sometimes, using once, few, many, or a class for an expanded clone.

d_gene: -
j_gene: TRBJ2-2
abundance: -
v_gene: TRBV29-1
CDR3aa: CSVQVTANTGELFF
CDR3nt: TGCAGCGTTCAGGTGACGGCGAACACCGGGGAGCTGTTTTTT

d_gene: TRBD1
j_gene: TRBJ1-1
abundance: -
v_gene: TRBV19
CDR3aa: CASSITLRGTAANTEAFF
CDR3nt: TGTGCCAGTAGTATAACCCTTCGAGGGACAGCCGCGAACACTGAAGCTTTCTTT

d_gene: -
j_gene: TRBJ2-6
abundance: few
v_gene: TRBV27
CDR3aa: CASSRLSGGANVLTF
CDR3nt: TGTGCCAGCAGCCGACTCAGCGGTGGGGCCAACGTCCTGACTTTC

d_gene: TRBD1
j_gene: TRBJ1-5
abundance: few
v_gene: TRBV28
CDR3aa: CASSSSSQGADTQPQHF
CDR3nt: TGTGCCAGCAGTTCCTCTTCACAGGGGGCAGATACGCAGCCCCAGCATTTT

d_gene: -
j_gene: TRBJ1-1
abundance: -
v_gene: TRBV12-5
CDR3aa: CASGRTRGDTEAFF
CDR3nt: TGTGCTAGTGGCCGAACGCGGGGTGATACTGAAGCTTTCTTT

d_gene: TRBD1
j_gene: TRBJ2-7
abundance: few
v_gene: TRBV27
CDR3aa: CASTPGQDSYEQYF
CDR3nt: TGTGCCAGCACTCCGGGACAGGATTCCTACGAGCAGTACTTC

d_gene: -
j_gene: TRBJ2-2
abundance: -
v_gene: TRBV4-3
CDR3aa: CASSQEGGTTGELFF
CDR3nt: TGCGCCAGCAGCCAAGAAGGGGGAACCACCGGGGAGCTGTTTTTT

d_gene: -
j_gene: TRBJ2-5
abundance: -
v_gene: TRBV6-1
CDR3aa: CASWAGVETQYF
CDR3nt: TGTGCCAGTTGGGCCGGGGTGGAGACCCAGTACTTC

d_gene: -
j_gene: TRBJ2-6
abundance: few
v_gene: TRBV10-2
CDR3aa: CASSGRESGANVLTF
CDR3nt: TGCGCCAGCAGTGGACGGGAGTCTGGGGCCAACGTCCTGACTTTC

d_gene: -
j_gene: TRBJ2-7
abundance: -
v_gene: TRBV2
CDR3aa: CASRQYYEQYF
CDR3nt: TGTGCCAGCAGACAGTACTACGAGCAGTACTTC

d_gene: TRBD1
j_gene: TRBJ2-1
abundance: once
v_gene: TRBV28
CDR3aa: CASSLTGGVYNEQFF
CDR3nt: TGTGCCAGCAGTCTGACAGGGGGCGTCTACAATGAGCAGTTCTTC

d_gene: TRBD1
j_gene: TRBJ1-5
abundance: few
v_gene: TRBV2
CDR3aa: CASSTGTDRNQPQHF
CDR3nt: TGTGCCAGCAGTACCGGGACAGATCGCAATCAGCCCCAGCATTTT

d_gene: TRBD2
j_gene: TRBJ2-5
abundance: -
v_gene: TRBV11-2
CDR3aa: CASSLTSGSTGETQYF
CDR3nt: TGTGCCAGCAGCCTTACTAGCGGGAGTACGGGAGAGACCCAGTACTTC

d_gene: -
j_gene: TRBJ1-4
abundance: -
v_gene: TRBV4-2
CDR3aa: CASSQDWGGSNEKLFF
CDR3nt: TGTGCCAGCAGCCAAGATTGGGGGGGTTCTAATGAAAAACTGTTTTTT

d_gene: -
j_gene: TRBJ2-5
abundance: -
v_gene: TRBV4-3
CDR3aa: CASSRILAGQETQYF
CDR3nt: TGCGCCAGCAGCCGGATTCTGGCGGGGCAAGAGACCCAGTACTTC

d_gene: TRBD2
j_gene: TRBJ2-7
abundance: -
v_gene: TRBV28
CDR3aa: CASRLAHEQYF
CDR3nt: TGTGCCAGCAGACTAGCGCACGAGCAGTACTTC

d_gene: -
j_gene: TRBJ2-1
abundance: -
v_gene: TRBV9
CDR3aa: CASSVALRSNEQFF
CDR3nt: TGTGCCAGCAGCGTAGCTTTGAGAAGCAATGAGCAGTTCTTC

d_gene: -
j_gene: TRBJ2-5
abundance: -
v_gene: TRBV29-1
CDR3aa: CSVDGQKETQYF
CDR3nt: TGCAGCGTTGACGGACAGAAAGAGACCCAGTACTTC

d_gene: -
j_gene: TRBJ2-1
abundance: -
v_gene: TRBV7-9
CDR3aa: CASSLASSYNEQFF
CDR3nt: TGTGCCAGCAGCTTGGCTAGCAGTTACAATGAGCAGTTCTTC

d_gene: -
j_gene: TRBJ2-1
abundance: -
v_gene: TRBV7-8
CDR3aa: CASSPSLAGSYNEQFF
CDR3nt: TGTGCCAGCAGCCCGTCCCTAGCAGGAAGCTACAATGAGCAGTTCTTC